What follows are 27 T cell receptor beta chains derived from one specimen sequenced in a study of blood T cell repertoires in COVID-19. The data were produced by immunoSEQ multiplex PCR, yet TCRdb's version contains in-frame clones alone and is incomplete. Among about 250,000 clones listed, more than 80% were seen once. The source material was peripheral blood. These receptors all come from a woman in her 30s with active or convalescent COVID-19.

This chain uses TRBV5-1 with TRBJ2-3; TRBD1 agrees at 10 bases. The CDR3 is 16 residues long. Germline V CDR1 and CDR2: SGHRS, YFSETQ. V was clipped by 0 bases and J by 4 bases; unmatched bases: 5. The CDR3 DNA reads as TGCGCCAGCAGCTTGGGCGGGACAGGGGAATCAGATACGCAGTATTTT. Translated, it gives CASSLGGTGESDTQYF. The entire variable domain, with the rest obtained from reference TRBV5-1 and TRBJ2-3, is as follows: KAGVTQTPRYLIKTRGQQVTLSCSPISGHRSVSWYQQTPGQGLQFLFEYFSETQRNKGNFPGRFSGRQFSNSRSEMNVSTLELGDSALYLCASSLGGTGESDTQYFGPGTRLTVL.

Written as DNA, the CDR3 is TGTGCCAGCAGCTTAGCGCAAAGCGGGGCCTACGAGCAGTACTTC. It encodes CASSLAQSGAYEQYF. This rearrangement joins TRBV7-2 to TRBJ2-7; 7 bases line up with TRBD2. V shed 0 bases, J shed 2 bases, and the junction held 4 bases outside the gene matches. CDR1 is SGHTA, CDR2 FQGNSA, per germline. CDR3 size: 15 residues. The full variable domain, its missing parts supplied by reference TRBV7-2 and TRBJ2-7, is GAGVSQSPSNKVTEKGKDVELRCDPISGHTALYWYRQSLGQGLEFLIYFQGNSAPDKSGLPSDRFSAERTGGSVSTLTIQRTQQEDSAVYLCASSLAQSGAYEQYFGPGTRLTVT.

The CDR3 nucleotides are TGTGCCAGCAGCTCGGGACTAGCGGGGGGGCAAAATACGCAGTATTTT. This gives the protein CASSSGLAGGQNTQYF. V and J are TRBV7-2 and TRBJ2-3, with TRBD2 identical over 16 bases. The CDR3 length is 16 residues. V lost 4 bases, J lost 7 bases, and 5 bases stayed unmatched. Germline V gives CDR1 SGHTA, CDR2 FQGNSA.

This rearrangement joins TRBV6-5 to TRBJ1-2, with D tentatively TRBD1 (6 bases). The CDR3 runs 13 residues. CDR1 is MNHEY and CDR2 is SVGAGI in the germline V gene. V lost 8 bases to trimming and J lost 6 bases, with 16 bases between them. The CDR3 DNA sequence: TGTGCCAGCTCACAGCAGGGGACGGATGGCTACACCTTC. Translation gives CASSQQGTDGYTF.

This clone was observed a few times. CDR3 in amino acids: CASSLNINTEAFF. In DNA, the CDR3 is TGTGCCAGCAGCTTAAACATCAACACTGAAGCTTTCTTT. The chain combines TRBV7-3 with TRBJ1-1; D ambiguous. V lost 1 base to trimming and J lost 2 bases, with 5 bases between them. This CDR3 contains 13 residues. Germline V gene lookup returns CDR1 SGHTA and CDR2 FQGTGA.

The chain has TRBV27 and TRBJ1-1; 9 bases fit TRBD1. The CDR3 extends over 14 amino acids. Germline V gene sequence: CDR1 MNHEY, CDR2 SMNVEV (reference sequence). V shed 5 bases, J shed 5 bases, and the junction held 6 bases outside the gene matches. CDR3 DNA: TGTGCCAGCAGTACAGGGGGCGTGGAGACTGAAGCTTTCTTT. Translated, it gives CASSTGGVETEAFF.

The V and J genes are TRBV28 and TRBJ1-5; 7 bases are shared with TRBD1. The CDR3 runs 14 residues. Trimming cost V 6 bases and J 7 bases; bases outside gene matches: 9. Germline lookup yields CDR1 MDHEN and CDR2 SYDVKM. The CDR3 DNA reads TGTGCCAGCAGGTCAACAGGGGTAGGACAGCCCCAGCATTTT. Its protein is CASRSTGVGQPQHF.

The chain has TRBV12-3 or TRBV12-4 and TRBJ2-3; D gene unclear. The CDR3 covers 12 residues. With 3 bases removed from V and 3 bases from J, the gap between germline ends came to 4 bases. CDR3 in DNA: TGTGCCAGCAGTTTGCTAACAGATACGCAGTATTTT. Translated: CASSLLTDTQYF.

Worth noting for this clone: The sample holds other DNA sequences that translate to the same CDR3. The chain recombines TRBV9 with TRBJ1-1; no reliable D call. Germline CDR1 is SGDLS and CDR2 is YYNGEE. The ends were cut back, 4 bases at V and 4 bases at J, with 11 bases in the middle. This CDR3 has 13 residues. As DNA, the CDR3 is TGTGCCAGCAGCTCCGGAGGGAGCACTGAAGCTTTCTTT. As protein: CASSSGGSTEAFF.

As to this clone: The same CDR3 arises from other DNA sequences in this sample as well. The chain has TRBV18 and TRBJ2-5, with 7 bases aligning to TRBD1. Trimming took 3 bases from V and 3 from J; bases not matched to a gene: 1. The germline V gene encodes CDR1 KGHSH and CDR2 LQKENI. This CDR3 has 13 amino acids. CDR3 bases: TGTGCCAGCTCACCCGGGACAGAAGAGACCCAGTACTTC. The encoded protein is CASSPGTEETQYF.

The chain uses TRBV5-1 and TRBJ2-7; 7 nucleotides match TRBD1. This CDR3 comprises 15 residues. The V gene end was trimmed by 3 bases and the J gene end by 2 bases; junction bases not matched to a gene: 8. From germline, CDR1 is SGHRS and CDR2 YFSETQ. The CDR3, as DNA: TGCGCCAGCAGCTCCCCCCGGACAGGAGCCTACGAGCAGTACTTC. Translating it yields CASSSPRTGAYEQYF.

V is TRBV9 and J is TRBJ2-1; D unclear. Between the trimmed V and J ends, which lost 0 bases and 4 bases, there was a span of 8 bases. Germline loops: CDR1 SGDLS, CDR2 YYNGEE. The length of the CDR3 is 14 residues. Written as DNA, the CDR3 is TGTGCCAGCAGCGTAGGGGTACAGTACAATGAGCAGTTCTTC. It is translated as CASSVGVQYNEQFF.

The V call is TRBV24-1, the J call TRBJ2-2, with 9 bases aligning to TRBD2. CDR3 length: 16 residues. CDR1 and CDR2 from the germline V gene are KGHDR and SFDVKD. J was trimmed by 0 bases and V by 6 bases; bases with no gene match: 4. The CDR3 DNA reads TGTGCCACCAGTACTAGCGGGTTAACGAACACCGGGGAGCTGTTTTTT. This sequence encodes CATSTSGLTNTGELFF.

The CDR3 DNA is TGTGCCACTACCATCAACCCAGACGGGAATTCACCCCTCCACTTT. Amino acids: CATTINPDGNSPLHF. This chain connects TRBV5-4 to TRBJ1-6, with D uncertain. V lost 9 bases to trimming and J lost 7 bases, with 20 bases between them. CDR3 length: 15 amino acids. Germline-derived CDR1 and CDR2 are SGHNT and YYREEE (reference sequence).

The chain recombines TRBV4-2 with TRBJ2-1, with 10 bases matching TRBD2. CDR3 length: 15 residues. V gave up 5 bases and J gave up 5 bases; unmatched junction bases: 6. The germline CDR1 and CDR2 sequences are LGHNA and YNFKEQ. The CDR3 region has the DNA TGTGCCAGCAGCGTCGAGCGGGGGGGACACAATGAGCAGTTCTTC. Translation: CASSVERGGHNEQFF.

Points on this clone: Other DNA variants within this sample encode the same CDR3. The chain is built from TRBV2 and TRBJ1-5, with no clear D. The germline V gene encodes CDR1 SNHLY and CDR2 FYNNEI. This CDR3 has 14 residues. Trimming took off 4 bases at V and 0 bases at J, with 7 bases between the two ends. CDR3 bases: TGTGCCAGCAGTGGAGCTTATAGCAATCAGCCCCAGCATTTT. This encodes CASSGAYSNQPQHF.

The V call is TRBV5-5, the J call TRBJ1-6, with TRBD1 as a possible D gene (5 bases). The V gene's germline CDR1 is SGHKS and CDR2 YYEKEE (reference sequence). Trimming cost V 0 bases and J 6 bases, with 13 bases left between them. The CDR3 is 16 residues long. The CDR3 loop reads CASSLATVSPNSPLHF. CDR3 nucleotide sequence: TGTGCCAGCAGCTTGGCGACAGTGTCCCCTAATTCACCCCTCCACTTT.

The rearrangement joins TRBV7-8 to TRBJ1-3, with D possibly matching TRBD1 (6 bases). Germline CDR1 SGHVS, CDR2 FQNEAQ. CDR3 length equals 15 residues. V gave up 2 bases and J gave up 1 base, with 9 bases separating them. The CDR3 bases are TGTGCCAGCAGCTTATATCAGGGGTCTGGAAACACCATATATTTT. Encoded protein: CASSLYQGSGNTIYF.

The chain has TRBV24-1 and TRBJ2-6; TRBD1 agrees at 9 bases. CDR1 is KGHDR, CDR2 SFDVKD, per germline. With 9 bases clipped from V and 4 bases from J, the junction kept 12 bases outside the gene matches. The CDR3 runs to 17 residues. DNA of the CDR3: TGTGCCACCCAGTATCGGGACAGGGTGACGGGGGCCAACGTCCTGACTTTC. Translation gives CATQYRDRVTGANVLTF.

The rearrangement joins TRBV9 to TRBJ1-4, with a possible D match to TRBD1 (5 bases). Germline CDR1 and CDR2: SGDLS and YYNGEE. The CDR3 sequence is 15 residues long. Trimming left V 4 bases short and J 8 bases short, with 18 bases between. In nucleotides, the CDR3 is TGTGCCAGCAGCCCAAGGGGAGGGTTCGGCGAAAAACTGTTTTTT. Its translation is CASSPRGGFGEKLFF.

The gene calls are TRBV2 and TRBJ1-3, with D perhaps TRBD1 (6 bases). CDR1 is SNHLY and CDR2 is FYNNEI in the germline V gene. There are 16 residues in the CDR3. V lost 4 bases, J lost 0 bases, and 13 bases lay in between. The CDR3 reads CASSGYGGRSGNTIYF. In DNA, the CDR3 is TGTGCCAGCAGTGGGTATGGGGGCCGCTCTGGAAACACCATATATTTT. The variable domain in full, completed from reference TRBV2 and TRBJ1-3, reads EPEVTQTPSHQVTQMGQEVILRCVPISNHLYFYWYRQILGQKVEFLVSFYNNEISEKSEIFDDQFSVERPDGSNFTLKIRSTKLEDSAMYFCASSGYGGRSGNTIYFGEGSWLTVV.

The rearrangement uses TRBV6-2 or TRBV6-3 and TRBJ2-3; D may be TRBD2 (7 bases). Germline V gene sequence: CDR1 MNHEY, CDR2 SVGEGT. Trimming shortened V by 5 bases and J by 4 bases, and 28 bases separated the two germline ends. This CDR3 contains 19 residues. CDR3 residues: CASSTRSGGGPIEPDTQYF. The DNA of the CDR3 is TGTGCCAGCAGTACCCGATCGGGCGGGGGCCCCATTGAGCCAGATACGCAGTATTTT.

This clone was seen only once. The CDR3 is CASSPDRAYGYTF. DNA of the CDR3: TGTGCCAGTAGTCCGGACAGGGCTTATGGCTACACCTTC. This chain links TRBV19 with TRBJ1-2; TRBD1 matches at 8 bases. Germline assignment: CDR1 LNHDA and CDR2 SQIVND (reference sequence). The CDR3 consists of 13 residues. V lost 5 bases and J lost 5; bases outside the gene matches: 4. The full variable domain, completed using reference TRBV19 and TRBJ1-2, is DGGITQSPKYLFRKEGQNVTLSCEQNLNHDAMYWYRQDPGQGLRLIYYSQIVNDFQKGDIAEGYSVSREKKESFPLTVTSAQKNPTAFYLCASSPDRAYGYTFGSGTRLTVV.

This clone appeared a single time. The chain carries TRBV2 and TRBJ2-1; weak D call: TRBD2 (5 bases). V was pared by 4 bases and J by 0 bases, with 7 bases between. Germline V lookup: CDR1 SNHLY, CDR2 FYNNEI. CDR3 length: 14 amino acids. CDR3 sequence reads: CASSAAASYNEQFF. CDR3 DNA: TGTGCCAGCAGTGCAGCGGCCTCCTACAATGAGCAGTTCTTC.

This chain joins TRBV7-8 and TRBJ1-1; 7 nucleotides line up with TRBD1. Looked up from germline, CDR1 is SGHVS and CDR2 is FQNEAQ. The CDR3 runs to 15 residues. The J segment lost 5 bases and the V segment lost 4 bases, leaving 10 bases of the junction unmatched. CDR3 protein: CASSYQTGLWTEAFF. CDR3 in DNA: TGTGCCAGCAGCTACCAGACAGGGCTATGGACTGAAGCTTTCTTT.

This rearrangement joins TRBV4-2 to TRBJ2-2, with unresolved D. Germline V gene lookup returns CDR1 LGHNA and CDR2 YNFKEQ. The V gene lost 0 bases and the J gene lost 1 base, with 6 bases spanning the gap. CDR3 length equals 15 residues. The CDR3 here is CASSQETLNTGELFF. DNA for the CDR3: TGTGCCAGCAGCCAAGAGACTCTGAACACCGGGGAGCTGTTTTTT.

The chain links TRBV2 to TRBJ2-7; a possible D gene is TRBD2 (6 bases). V was clipped by 5 bases and J by 7 bases, with 18 bases between them. Germline CDR1 reads SNHLY; CDR2 reads FYNNEI. This CDR3 region has 14 residues. The CDR3 is CASSPLGGIREQYF. CDR3 DNA: TGTGCCAGCAGTCCCCTTGGAGGGATTCGGGAGCAGTACTTC.